The rows below give T cell receptor beta chains drawn from one sample of a study of control samples from healthy donors and cancer patients. Sequencing was performed with immunoSEQ multiplex PCR; in TCRdb, only in-frame clones are kept and a portion is missing. The data contain 150,000 to 180,000 clones, over 85% of them singletons. The material sequenced was blood. The origin of the receptors is a man aged 40-50 years in good health. Both conserved end residues are part of each CDR3. D genes are given only for firm matches. Some rows have no size entry. The others give once, few or many, or a class for an expanded clone.

D gene,J gene,CDR3 length,V gene,clone size,CDR3 DNA,CDR3 protein
NA,TRBJ1-1,15,TRBV2,NA,TGTGCCAGTCGTCCACTTGGGGGCGTGAACACTGAAGCTTTCTTT,CASRPLGGVNTEAFF
TRBD1,TRBJ2-7,14,TRBV6-2/TRBV6-3,NA,TGTGCCAGCAGTTGGACAGGGGATAAGTACGAGCAGTACTTC,CASSWTGDKYEQYF
TRBD1,TRBJ1-1,15,TRBV9,NA,TGTGCCAGCAGCGCCGGGACAGGGGGCCAGGCTGAAGCTTTCTTT,CASSAGTGGQAEAFF
NA,TRBJ2-3,14,TRBV7-8,NA,TGTGCCAGCAGCTTACTTCCCAGCACAGATACGCAGTATTTT,CASSLLPSTDTQYF
NA,TRBJ1-5,14,TRBV5-6,NA,TGTGCCAGCAGCTTTAGACAGGTCGGTCAGCCCCAGCATTTT,CASSFRQVGQPQHF
NA,TRBJ2-4,13,TRBV6-2/TRBV6-3,NA,TGTGCCAGCAGTAACGTAGCCAAAAACATTCAGTACTTC,CASSNVAKNIQYF
TRBD1,TRBJ1-4,13,TRBV29-1,NA,TGCAGCGTTGGGGGACAGGGGAATGAAAAACTGTTTTTT,CSVGGQGNEKLFF
NA,TRBJ1-5,14,TRBV11-2,once,TGTGCCAGCAGCTTAAGCCCCGCGGAGCAGCCCCAGCATTTT,CASSLSPAEQPQHF
NA,TRBJ2-7,13,TRBV19,NA,TGTGCCAGTAGTATAGGGGGCAGGCGCGAGCAGTACTTC,CASSIGGRREQYF
NA,TRBJ1-2,15,TRBV7-2,NA,TGTGCCAGCAGCCCCGTCGCCCTATCTAACTATGGCTACACCTTC,CASSPVALSNYGYTF
NA,TRBJ1-2,10,TRBV29-1,NA,TGCAGCGTTGAAGTAGGAGGCTACACCTTC,CSVEVGGYTF
NA,TRBJ1-1,15,TRBV7-2,NA,TGTGCCAGCAGCTTAGCGCGGGGGAAAGTAACTGAAGCTTTCTTT,CASSLARGKVTEAFF
NA,TRBJ1-1,14,TRBV7-9,NA,TGTGCCAGCAGCGCTGGACACTGGAACACTGAAGCTTTCTTT,CASSAGHWNTEAFF
NA,TRBJ1-3,12,TRBV11-2,NA,TGTGCCAGCAGCCCCCAGAGGAACACCATATATTTT,CASSPQRNTIYF
TRBD1,TRBJ1-2,14,TRBV2,NA,TGTGCCAGCAGGGTGACAGGGTCAAACTATGGCTACACCTTC,CASRVTGSNYGYTF
TRBD1,TRBJ1-4,15,TRBV5-6,NA,TGTGCCAGCAGCTTAGGGACAGGGCCCAATGAAAAACTGTTTTTT,CASSLGTGPNEKLFF
NA,TRBJ1-1,16,TRBV7-9,NA,TGTGCCAGCAGCTTCCCCGAAGCTGGGGGTCGGACTGAAGCTTTCTTT,CASSFPEAGGRTEAFF
NA,TRBJ1-1,14,TRBV6-2/TRBV6-3,NA,TGTGCCAGCAGTACAGGGACACTGAACACTGAAGCTTTCTTT,CASSTGTLNTEAFF
TRBD1,TRBJ2-7,12,TRBV28,NA,TGTGCCAGCAGCCTTGGACAGGGAAGGATTGTCTTC,CASSLGQGRIVF
NA,TRBJ1-2,13,TRBV6-5,many,TGTGCCACCAGCCCGGGGGCTAACTATGGCTACACCTTC,CATSPGANYGYTF
NA,TRBJ2-1,15,TRBV6-4,NA,TGTGCCAGCAGTGACTCAGGGGCCCCGACCAATGAGCAGTTCTTC,CASSDSGAPTNEQFF
NA,TRBJ1-2,10,TRBV9,NA,TGTGCCAGCAGCACTCCCGGCTACACCTTC,CASSTPGYTF
NA,TRBJ1-6,17,TRBV2,NA,TGTGCCAGCAGTGACCGCGCAGCCGGGCGGTATAATTCACCCCTCCACTTT,CASSDRAAGRYNSPLHF
NA,TRBJ2-2,16,TRBV5-6,NA,TGTGCCAGCAGCTTGGGTGGAGGGCCGAACACCGGGGAGCTGTTTTTT,CASSLGGGPNTGELFF
NA,TRBJ2-6,17,TRBV6-2/TRBV6-3,NA,TGTGCCAGCAGTTACGGGGGCTTGGGCTCTGGGGCCAACGTCCTGACTTTC,CASSYGGLGSGANVLTF
NA,TRBJ2-2,13,TRBV7-9,once,TGTGCCAGCAGCTCAACAGTGACCGGGGAGCTGTTTTTT,CASSSTVTGELFF
NA,TRBJ2-7,11,TRBV7-9,NA,TGTGCCAGCAGCTTGGGCGACGAGCAGTACTTC,CASSLGDEQYF
NA,TRBJ1-1,14,TRBV18,NA,TGTGCCAGCTCACCATCCATAATGAACACTGAAGCTTTCTTT,CASSPSIMNTEAFF
NA,TRBJ2-2,16,TRBV11-3,NA,TGTGCCAGCAGCTTAACAAAACACCCGAACACCGGGGAGCTGTTTTTT,CASSLTKHPNTGELFF
NA,TRBJ2-4,14,TRBV6-5,once,TGTGCCAGCATGGACGGGGCAGCCAAAAACATTCAGTACTTC,CASMDGAAKNIQYF
NA,TRBJ1-1,17,TRBV28,NA,TGTGCCAGCAGTTCGCCGGGACGCGGCGCTCTCGGCACTGAAGCTTTCTTT,CASSSPGRGALGTEAFF
TRBD1,TRBJ2-7,16,TRBV19,NA,TGTGCCAGTAGTATCGGATCGGGACAGGGTGTCTACGAGCAGTACTTC,CASSIGSGQGVYEQYF
NA,TRBJ1-2,14,TRBV12-2,NA,TGTGCAAGTCGCGCACGGCCTAGGGAGGGTGGCTACACCTTC,CASRARPREGGYTF
TRBD1,TRBJ1-1,16,TRBV18,NA,TGTGCCAGCTCCCCGAGACAGGGGGCCTTGAACACTGAAGCTTTCTTT,CASSPRQGALNTEAFF
NA,TRBJ1-2,14,TRBV5-6,NA,TGTGCCAGCAGCTTGCGGGGGGCCGGCTATGGCTACACCTTC,CASSLRGAGYGYTF
NA,TRBJ1-2,16,TRBV3-1/TRBV3-2,NA,TGTGCCAGCAGCCCCGGGCGGGTTCGGGCTAACTATGGCTACACCTTC,CASSPGRVRANYGYTF
TRBD1,TRBJ1-6,14,TRBV5-1,once,TGCGCCAGCAGCCCGGGGACAGTTAATTCACCCCTCCACTTT,CASSPGTVNSPLHF
TRBD2,TRBJ2-1,20,TRBV30,NA,TGTGCCTGGAGAGGAAGACCGGGACTAGCGGGGCCGAGCTCCTACAATGAGCAGTTCTTC,CAWRGRPGLAGPSSYNEQFF
NA,TRBJ2-5,13,TRBV29-1,NA,TGCAGCGTTGTAAGACCGAACCAAGAGACCCAGTACTTC,CSVVRPNQETQYF
NA,TRBJ1-1,15,TRBV18,NA,TGTGCCAGCTCACCACCGACAGCGAAGAACACTGAAGCTTTCTTT,CASSPPTAKNTEAFF
TRBD1,TRBJ2-1,15,TRBV19,NA,TGTGCCAGTAGTATAGAGCGACAGGGCTACAATGAGCAGTTCTTC,CASSIERQGYNEQFF
TRBD1,TRBJ1-6,14,TRBV6-5,NA,TGTGCCAGCAGAAATACAGGGGCAGATTCACCCCTCCACTTT,CASRNTGADSPLHF
NA,TRBJ1-6,14,TRBV9,NA,TGTGCCAGCAAAACCGGTCCGGGGTTGGGGCCCCTCCACTTT,CASKTGPGLGPLHF
NA,TRBJ2-1,15,TRBV30,NA,TGTGCCTGGAGTAGTCTCAGGGAAAACTACAATGAGCAGTTCTTC,CAWSSLRENYNEQFF
NA,TRBJ2-5,13,TRBV30,NA,TGTGCCTGGAGTCCCGGCGGACCTGAGACCCAGTACTTC,CAWSPGGPETQYF
NA,TRBJ1-1,11,TRBV28,NA,TGTGCCAGCATGGGCTACACTGAAGCTTTCTTT,CASMGYTEAFF